These 27 T cell receptor beta chains were sequenced from one sample in a study of low-dose radiotherapy and immunotherapy resistance in tumors. The time point denotes: before trial treatment. TCRs were put through 20 to 25 PCR cycles of amplification with Phusion. A constant-region primer and the V-primer adapter served as the primer pair. TCRdb re-derived calls from the reads in MiXCR, one entry per CDR3 protein. This sample has tens of thousands of distinct CDR3 sequences, with roughly 10% found just once. Sequenced material: PBMCs, taken before treatment. The receptor set was obtained from a female donor with ovarian cancer.

Ten or more counts support this clonotype. The chain has TRBV6-1 and TRBJ2-5; 10 bases are a match to TRBD1. CDR3 length: 15 residues. V shed 7 bases, J shed 5 bases, and the junction held 10 bases outside the gene matches. Germline V gene sequence: CDR1 MNHNS, CDR2 SASEGT. The DNA of the CDR3 is TGTGCCAGCAAAGGACAGGGGGGATTTCTGGAGACCCAGTACTTC. Protein product: CASKGQGGFLETQYF.

This clonotype was picked up many times. V and J are TRBV27 and TRBJ2-7; the D gene is possibly TRBD1 (7 bases). In germline, CDR1 is MNHEY, CDR2 SMNVEV (reference sequence). There are 12 residues in the CDR3. Between the trimmed V and J ends, which lost 3 bases and 5 bases, there was a span of 8 bases. CDR3 sequence (DNA): TGTGCCAGCAGTTTCAGGGGGGACGAGCAGTACTTC. This gives the protein CASSFRGDEQYF.

This clonotype was counted at least ten times. V is TRBV15 and J is TRBJ1-1, with TRBD1 identical over 9 bases. CDR3 length equals 15 residues. Losses at the gene ends were 0 bases for V and 7 bases for J; bases not matched to a gene: 6. Germline CDR1 and CDR2: LNHNV and YYDKDF (reference sequence). CDR3 amino acids: CATSRDHRGHDEAFF. For the CDR3, the DNA is TGTGCCACCAGCAGAGATCACAGGGGGCATGATGAAGCTTTCTTT.

This clonotype was seen repeatedly, ten times or more. The chain is built from TRBV28 and TRBJ1-6; TRBD1 agrees at 7 bases. This CDR3 contains 16 residues. Germline V lookup: CDR1 MDHEN, CDR2 SYDVKM. With V trimmed by 3 bases and J by 10 bases, 12 bases remained unmatched. The CDR3 coding sequence is TGTGCCAGCAGTTTGACAGGGCGCCCTTCCGGGTCACCCCTCCACTTT. Translated: CASSLTGRPSGSPLHF.

In the case of this clonotype: One base separates it from a far larger clone, so it is likely a read error. The rearrangement links TRBV3-1 to TRBJ2-1; TRBD2 agrees at 7 bases. V lost 4 bases and J lost 10; bases outside the gene matches: 7. This CDR3 contains 13 residues. CDR1 and CDR2 from the germline V gene are LGHDT and YNNKEL (reference sequence). The CDR3 spells CASSPGGYYEQFF. CDR3 DNA: TGTGCCAGCAGCCCGGGGGGTTACTACGAGCAGTTCTTC.

In this sample, this clonotype is medium-sized. The J gene is TRBJ1-1, the V gene TRBV5-4, with D unresolved. The CDR3 spans 15 residues. The germline V and J ends were trimmed by 5 bases and 1 base, with 15 bases remaining between them. The germline gives CDR1 SGHNT, CDR2 YYREEE (reference sequence). The CDR3: CASRATRVPNTEAFF. The DNA for the CDR3 is TGTGCCAGCAGGGCCACGCGCGTACCGAACACTGAAGCTTTCTTT.

This clonotype was seen only a few times. This chain uses TRBV9 with TRBJ2-3; D possibly corresponds to TRBD1 (5 bases). The CDR3 covers 15 residues. V lost 0 bases to trimming and J lost 0 bases, with 8 bases between them. Germline CDR1 SGDLS, CDR2 YYNGEE. CDR3 sequence reads: CASSVGQRSTDTQYF. The CDR3 nucleotides read TGTGCCAGCAGCGTAGGACAGCGAAGCACAGATACGCAGTATTTT.

This clonotype was seen at least ten times. The rearrangement links TRBV10-3 to TRBJ2-3, with TRBD2 matching 11 bases. Germline V gene lookup returns CDR1 ENHRY and CDR2 SYGVKD. The CDR3 is 15 amino acids. V lost 11 bases to trimming and J lost 6 bases; unmatched junction nucleotides: 13. The CDR3 DNA reads TGTGCCCTCGGGACTAGCGGTCCCCCAGGGGATACGCAGTATTTT. Translated, it gives CALGTSGPPGDTQYF.

This clonotype showed up many times. The chain is built from TRBV5-1 and TRBJ2-3; TRBD2 matches 7 bases. Germline V gives CDR1 SGHRS, CDR2 YFSETQ. V lost 4 bases, J lost 3 bases, and 8 bases stayed unmatched. CDR3 length: 15 amino acids. CDR3 in amino acids: CASSRTAGVTDTQYF. CDR3 in DNA: TGCGCCAGCAGCCGGACGGCGGGAGTAACAGATACGCAGTATTTT.

V is TRBV2 and J is TRBJ1-6, with D possibly being TRBD1 (5 bases). Germline V CDR1 and CDR2: SNHLY, FYNNEI. Between the trimmed V and J ends, which lost 3 bases and 7 bases, there was a span of 13 bases. CDR3 length equals 15 residues. CDR3 loop: CASSEGQAKNSPLHF. The CDR3 coding sequence is TGTGCCAGCAGTGAGGGGCAGGCCAAGAATTCACCCCTCCACTTT.

There are many counts of this clonotype. The chain couples TRBV7-8 to TRBJ1-2; D gene ambiguous. Germline V gene lookup returns CDR1 SGHVS and CDR2 FQNEAQ. The CDR3 extends over 11 amino acids. Trimming left V 10 bases short and J 8 bases short, with 14 bases between. The CDR3 region is CAIQAPLGYTF. The CDR3 bases are TGTGCCATCCAGGCTCCCTTAGGCTACACCTTC.

This clonotype was seen ten or more times. The chain has TRBV7-2 and TRBJ2-7; D not certain. The CDR3 consists of 13 residues. V was trimmed by 2 bases and J by 2 bases, leaving 7 bases between them. The V gene's germline CDR1 is SGHTA and CDR2 FQGNSA. DNA for the CDR3: TGTGCCAGCAGCTTAAGGACGGCCTACGAGCAGTACTTC. Its protein is CASSLRTAYEQYF.

This clonotype has ten or more counts. The chain links TRBV2 to TRBJ2-7, with 8 bases that match TRBD1. Germline CDR1 reads SNHLY; CDR2 reads FYNNEI. There are 15 residues in the CDR3. V was pared by 7 bases and J by 3 bases, with 11 bases of the junction left unmatched. CDR3 region: CASMVGTGDYYEQYF. The CDR3 DNA follows: TGTGCCAGCATGGTCGGGACAGGAGATTACTACGAGCAGTACTTC.

This clonotype was seen at least ten times. The chain carries TRBV28 and TRBJ1-6, with D possibly TRBD1 on 5 matching bases. This CDR3 contains 15 residues. V was trimmed by 5 bases and J by 4 bases, leaving 12 bases between them. CDR1 is MDHEN and CDR2 is SYDVKM in the germline V gene. CDR3 nucleotides: TGTGCCAGCAGTCGGGACGGGGGTTATAATTCACCCCTCCACTTT. Translated, it gives CASSRDGGYNSPLHF.

This clonotype showed up many times. The chain has TRBV15 and TRBJ1-5, with 8 bases aligning to TRBD1. This CDR3 comprises 18 residues. V lost 4 bases, J lost 6 bases, and 17 bases stayed unmatched. CDR1 and CDR2 from the germline V gene are LNHNV and YYDKDF (reference sequence). The DNA of the CDR3 is TGTGCCACCAGCATCGCGGGAGATACAGGGGGTTGGCGTCAGCCCCAGCATTTT. Its protein product is CATSIAGDTGGWRQPQHF.

This clonotype was found once. This chain links TRBV10-3 with TRBJ2-7; perhaps D is TRBD1 or TRBD2 (5 bases each). The CDR3 length is 14 residues. Germline CDR1 ENHRY, CDR2 SYGVKD. V dropped 6 bases and J dropped 1 base, with 13 bases sitting between them. The DNA for the CDR3 is TGTGCCATCAGCAGGACATGGGGGTCCTACGAGCAGTACTTC. Its protein is CAISRTWGSYEQYF.

In this sample, this clonotype turned up many times. This chain links TRBV19 with TRBJ1-2; no definite D call. The CDR3 extends over 13 amino acids. Looked up from germline, CDR1 is LNHDA and CDR2 is SQIVND (reference sequence). Trimming cost V 2 bases and J 8 bases, with 12 bases left between them. CDR3 nucleotide sequence: TGTGCCAGTAGTATACCCCCGCAGCGGGGCTACACCTTC. Translating it yields CASSIPPQRGYTF.

This clonotype was seen repeatedly, ten times or more. The rearrangement joins TRBV30 to TRBJ1-2; no definite D call. Germline loops: CDR1 GTSNPN, CDR2 SVGIG (reference sequence). There are 11 residues in the CDR3. Deletions cut 3 bases from V and 8 bases from J, with 10 bases between. CDR3 DNA sequence: TGTGCCTGGAGCCCGGCCTGGGGCTACACCTTC. The encoded protein is CAWSPAWGYTF.

This clonotype has a count of ten or more. The rearrangement uses TRBV20-1 and TRBJ1-1; 11 bases fit TRBD1. Germline V gene lookup returns CDR1 DFQATT and CDR2 SNEGSKA (reference sequence). The length of the CDR3 is 17 residues. J gave up 7 bases and V 3 bases, and 16 bases lay outside the gene matches. CDR3 sequence: CSARNPGTGGTQREAFF. The CDR3 region has the DNA TGCAGTGCTAGGAACCCTGGGACAGGGGGAACCCAACGTGAAGCTTTCTTT.

Many counts were recorded for this clonotype. This sequence joins TRBV6-6 and TRBJ2-3; weak D call: TRBD2 (7 bases). CDR1 and CDR2 (germline): MNHNY, SVGAGI (reference sequence). The CDR3 is 17 residues long. The V and J ends lost 4 bases and 0 bases respectively, with 17 bases between them. CDR3 bases: TGTGCCAGCAGTTTGGCGGGGGCTACCCTCAGCACAGATACGCAGTATTTT. Translated, it gives CASSLAGATLSTDTQYF.

At least ten counts were recorded for this clonotype. The chain couples TRBV10-3 to TRBJ2-3; TRBD2 matches 11 bases. The CDR3 covers 16 residues. Germline V gene data show CDR1 as ENHRY and CDR2 as SYGVKD. V gave up 4 bases and J gave up 6 bases; unmatched junction bases: 9. The CDR3 nucleotides read TGTGCCATCAGTGCGTCTAGCGGGGGGAATTTGGATACGCAGTATTTT. It specifies CAISASSGGNLDTQYF.

The rearrangement links TRBV30 to TRBJ2-1; a possible D gene is TRBD2 (5 bases). The CDR3 covers 13 residues. V lost 2 bases and J 9 bases, leaving 14 bases between the germline ends. Germline V gives CDR1 GTSNPN, CDR2 SVGIG (reference sequence). CDR3 residues: CAWSRFLSGEQFF. CDR3 coding DNA: TGTGCCTGGAGTCGGTTCCTGAGCGGTGAGCAGTTCTTC.

This clonotype appeared a few times. J is TRBJ2-3 and V is TRBV18; possible D gene TRBD2, 6 bases. Germline V gene lookup returns CDR1 KGHSH and CDR2 LQKENI. CDR3 length equals 15 residues. V was clipped by 1 base and J by 3 bases, with 11 bases between them. This CDR3 is CASSPQAGQTDTQYF. In DNA, the CDR3 is TGTGCCAGCTCACCACAGGCGGGGCAAACAGATACGCAGTATTTT.

Worth noting for this clonotype: A far larger clone is off by one base, so a read error is likely. The chain recombines TRBV27 with TRBJ2-5; possible D gene TRBD2, 7 bases. From germline, CDR1 is MNHEY and CDR2 SMNVEV (reference sequence). The length of the CDR3 is 15 residues. The CDR3 loop reads CATSDPRGGLETQYF. CDR3 DNA: TGTGCCACCAGTGATCCAAGGGGGGGCCTAGAGACCCAGTACTTC.

This clonotype was found many times. The chain is built from TRBV5-6 and TRBJ2-5; TRBD1 aligns across 7 bases. The CDR3 contains 16 residues. V lost 1 base and J lost 5; bases outside the gene matches: 11. From germline, CDR1 is SGHDT and CDR2 YYEEEE. The CDR3 loop is CASSLRATGSAETQYF. The CDR3 DNA reads TGTGCCAGCAGCTTGCGGGCGACAGGGTCCGCGGAGACCCAGTACTTC.

This clonotype has a count of ten or more. The chain couples TRBV10-3 to TRBJ2-7; TRBD1 agrees at 11 bases. CDR1 ENHRY and CDR2 SYGVKD come from the germline V gene. The CDR3 covers 16 residues. The ends lost 4 bases at V and 2 bases at J; junction bases unmatched: 7. As DNA, the CDR3 is TGTGCCATCAGTGGGGGGGGGACAGGGGGGACCTACGAGCAGTACTTC. Translating it yields CAISGGGTGGTYEQYF.

This clonotype showed up many times. The V gene is TRBV4-2, the J gene TRBJ2-7; 8 bases match TRBD2. The germline gives CDR1 LGHNA, CDR2 YNFKEQ. V shed 0 bases, J shed 10 bases, and the junction held 8 bases outside the gene matches. The CDR3 has 14 amino acids. The CDR3, as DNA: TGTGCCAGCAGCCAAGATTCGGGGGGGGACCACCAGTACTTC. Amino acids: CASSQDSGGDHQYF.